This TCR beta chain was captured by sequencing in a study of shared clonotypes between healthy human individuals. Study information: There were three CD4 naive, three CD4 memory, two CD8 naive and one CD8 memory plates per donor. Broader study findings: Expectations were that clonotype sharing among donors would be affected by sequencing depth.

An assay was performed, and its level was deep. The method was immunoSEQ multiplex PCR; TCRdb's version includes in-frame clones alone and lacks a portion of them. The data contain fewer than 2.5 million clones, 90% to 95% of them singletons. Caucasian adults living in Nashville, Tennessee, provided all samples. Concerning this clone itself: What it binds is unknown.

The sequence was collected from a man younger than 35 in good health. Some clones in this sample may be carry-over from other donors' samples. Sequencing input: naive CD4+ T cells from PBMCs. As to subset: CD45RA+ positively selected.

This chain's CDR3 is CAEYQSSYNEQFF. The CDR3 coding sequence is TGTGCCGAATATCAAAGCTCCTACAATGAGCAGTTCTTC. This chain links TRBV7-9 with TRBJ2-1, with D uncertain. V gave up 11 bases and J gave up 0 bases, with 11 bases separating them. This CDR3 contains 13 residues. Per the germline V gene, CDR1 is SEHNR and CDR2 is FQNEAQ (reference sequence).